The rows below give T cell receptor beta chains drawn from one sample of a study of T cells in Graves' hyperthyroidism and ophthalmopathy. In TCRdb, the multiplex PCR reads were re-called with MiXCR into one record per CDR3 protein. The repertoire includes about 290,000 distinct CDR3 sequences, less than 15% of them detected once, and 7.8% sits in the top ten. The sequenced material came from blood. Receptors originate from a woman aged 30 to 39 with Graves' hyperthyroidism that later progressed to Graves' ophthalmopathy. The CDR3 runs from the conserved cysteine through the conserved F or W. A D gene is named only where the DNA matches it firmly. Some rows mark clone size as missing; the rest say once, few, many or name a class of expanded clone.

clone size: many
D gene: NA
V gene: TRBV7-6
J gene: TRBJ1-5
CDR3 protein: CASSLEPNQPQHF
CDR3 DNA: TGTGCCAGCAGCTTAGAGCCCAATCAGCCCCAGCATTTT

clone size: many
D gene: TRBD2
V gene: TRBV20-1
J gene: TRBJ2-3
CDR3 protein: CSARETGGGTDTQYF
CDR3 DNA: TGCAGTGCTAGAGAGACGGGAGGAGGAACAGATACGCAGTATTTT

clone size: NA
D gene: NA
V gene: TRBV16
J gene: TRBJ2-7
CDR3 protein: CASSQFGGSYEQYF
CDR3 DNA: TGTGCCAGCAGCCAATTTGGGGGGTCCTACGAGCAGTACTTC

clone size: many
D gene: NA
V gene: TRBV29-1
J gene: TRBJ2-2
CDR3 protein: CSVDGLGQGGELFF
CDR3 DNA: TGCAGCGTTGATGGCCTCGGCCAAGGCGGGGAGCTGTTTTTT

clone size: many
D gene: NA
V gene: TRBV15
J gene: TRBJ2-7
CDR3 protein: CATSREQDYEQYF
CDR3 DNA: TGTGCCACCAGCAGGGAACAGGATTACGAGCAGTACTTC

clone size: NA
D gene: TRBD2
V gene: TRBV5-5
J gene: TRBJ2-1
CDR3 protein: CASILPGLADPNNEQFF
CDR3 DNA: TGTGCCAGCATCCTTCCGGGACTAGCGGACCCAAACAATGAGCAGTTCTTC

clone size: many
D gene: NA
V gene: TRBV30
J gene: TRBJ2-2
CDR3 protein: CACPVAGELFF
CDR3 DNA: TGTGCCTGTCCGGTCGCCGGGGAGCTGTTTTTT

clone size: many
D gene: NA
V gene: TRBV12-3/TRBV12-4
J gene: TRBJ1-3
CDR3 protein: CASTAAGNSGNTIYF
CDR3 DNA: TGTGCCAGCACGGCTGCAGGGAACTCTGGAAACACCATATATTTT

clone size: NA
D gene: NA
V gene: TRBV30
J gene: TRBJ2-7
CDR3 protein: CAWSTVSYEQYF
CDR3 DNA: TGTGCCTGGAGTACGGTATCCTACGAGCAGTACTTC

clone size: many
D gene: NA
V gene: TRBV20-1
J gene: TRBJ1-2
CDR3 protein: CSAPDVAGSGYTF
CDR3 DNA: TGCAGTGCCCCAGATGTCGCAGGGTCTGGCTACACCTTC

clone size: few
D gene: NA
V gene: TRBV16
J gene: TRBJ1-2
CDR3 protein: CASSPEVGGYTF
CDR3 DNA: TGTGCCAGCAGCCCTGAGGTAGGGGGCTACACCTTC

clone size: NA
D gene: NA
V gene: TRBV6-5
J gene: TRBJ1-1
CDR3 protein: CASSYSRGADEAFF
CDR3 DNA: TGTGCCAGCAGTTACAGCCGAGGGGCAGATGAAGCTTTCTTT

clone size: many
D gene: TRBD2
V gene: TRBV12-3/TRBV12-4
J gene: TRBJ2-2
CDR3 protein: CASSPTSGRGDTGELFF
CDR3 DNA: TGTGCCAGCAGTCCGACGAGCGGGAGGGGTGATACCGGGGAGCTGTTTTTT

clone size: many
D gene: NA
V gene: TRBV7-2
J gene: TRBJ1-3
CDR3 protein: CASRVFSGNTIYF
CDR3 DNA: TGTGCCAGCAGGGTATTCTCTGGAAACACCATATATTTT

clone size: many
D gene: TRBD2
V gene: TRBV24-1
J gene: TRBJ2-3
CDR3 protein: CATSDLAGVTDTQYF
CDR3 DNA: TGTGCCACCAGTGATCTGGCGGGGGTCACAGATACGCAGTATTTT

clone size: many
D gene: TRBD1
V gene: TRBV28
J gene: TRBJ2-7
CDR3 protein: CASSTGTGALSEQYF
CDR3 DNA: TGTGCCAGCAGTACCGGGACAGGGGCCTTGAGCGAGCAGTACTTC

clone size: many
D gene: NA
V gene: TRBV6-5
J gene: TRBJ1-6
CDR3 protein: CASSYSIGGSSSYNSPLHF
CDR3 DNA: TGTGCCAGCAGTTACTCGATAGGCGGGTCAAGCTCCTATAATTCACCCCTCCACTTT

clone size: NA
D gene: TRBD2
V gene: TRBV29-1
J gene: TRBJ2-2
CDR3 protein: CSGLAGATGELFF
CDR3 DNA: TGCAGCGGACTAGCGGGAGCCACCGGGGAGCTGTTTTTT

clone size: many
D gene: TRBD2
V gene: TRBV7-2
J gene: TRBJ2-5
CDR3 protein: CASSPGTSGRARETQYF
CDR3 DNA: TGTGCCAGCAGCCCCGGGACTAGCGGGAGGGCAAGAGAGACCCAGTACTTC

clone size: many
D gene: NA
V gene: TRBV7-9
J gene: TRBJ1-3
CDR3 protein: CASSRDIRSGNTIYF
CDR3 DNA: TGTGCCAGCAGCCGGGACATCCGCTCTGGAAACACCATATATTTT